The text below deals with one TCR beta chain. Its target is unknown. Per individual sample, eight separate reactions were used to make cDNA. Through template switching, UMIs that included a 6-nucleotide sample barcode were added. No DNA is given; TCRdb re-called the 5' RACE reads and lists each CDR3 protein once. The sample's table shows more than 300,000 distinct CDR3 sequences. The sample originates from a study of monozygotic twins with inflammatory bowel disease. The study's findings and limits: It was in IBD patients that TCRbeta diversity (inverse Simpson) was lower than in healthy co-twins. Support for any single strong IBD-associated signal or clonotype was not found.

The germline gives CDR1 DFQATT, CDR2 SNEGSKA (reference sequence). The CDR3 is made up of 16 amino acids. The sample taken for sequencing was blood. The sequence derives from a human donor with ulcerative colitis or Crohn's disease, or a healthy co-twin of an affected twin (not recorded which). The genes are TRBV20-1 and TRBJ2-3; TCRdb proposes TRBD1, but this gene call is untestable without DNA. The CDR3 region is CSARDPRAGAPDTQYF.